A single sample is the source of the 8 T cell receptor beta chains below, sequenced in a study of breast tumors, draining lymph nodes, adjacent tissues. The lymph nodes were axillary draining lymph nodes from breast cancer patients. TCRdb reprocessed the multiplex PCR reads via MiXCR and lists one record per CDR3 protein. The sample shows 200,000 to 250,000 distinct CDR3 sequences, less than 45% of them seen only once. The specimen sequenced was axillary lymph node tissue. The receptors shown here come from a female donor with breast cancer. Some clones in this sample may be carry-over from other donors' samples.

This clonotype was counted at least ten times. The V and J genes are TRBV2 and TRBJ1-2; no firm D call. The CDR3 loop spans 12 amino acids. CDR1 and CDR2 from the germline V gene are SNHLY and FYNNEI. V lost 4 bases and J lost 5, with 8 bases in between. The CDR3 DNA is TGTGCCAGCAGTGTGGCAGCTTATGGCTACACCTTC. Its translation is CASSVAAYGYTF.

This clonotype has a count of ten or more. The chain combines TRBV15 with TRBJ1-4; D unclear. The CDR3 totals 14 residues. CDR1 LNHNV and CDR2 YYDKDF come from the germline V gene (reference sequence). V lost 5 bases and J 7 bases, leaving 14 bases between the germline ends. The DNA for the CDR3 is TGTGCCACCAGCCTACGGGTTGGAGGTGAAAAACTGTTTTTT. Protein: CATSLRVGGEKLFF.

As for this clonotype: Germline is not matched at one junction end, which may reflect a read error. The V call is TRBV5-4, the J call TRBJ1-2; TRBD1 might be the D (6 bases). Germline CDR1 reads SGHNT; CDR2 reads YYREEE (reference sequence). There are 14 residues in the CDR3. CDR3 region: CASSLQGPNYGHTF. The CDR3 DNA sequence: TGTGCCAGCAGCTTGCAGGGGCCCAACTATGGCCACACCTTC.

Many counts were recorded for this clonotype. This rearrangement joins TRBV7-9 to TRBJ2-1; possible D gene TRBD2, 6 bases. V was shortened by 0 bases and J by 5 bases, with 8 bases between the two germline ends. The CDR3 extends over 14 amino acids. Germline V gene lookup returns CDR1 SEHNR and CDR2 FQNEAQ (reference sequence). CDR3 amino acids: CASSLAGGNNEQFF. DNA of the CDR3: TGTGCCAGCAGCTTAGCGGGAGGTAACAATGAGCAGTTCTTC.

Comments on this clonotype: Without the conserved terminal phenylalanine or tryptophan, this CDR3 likely stems from a read error. The chain uses TRBV7-3 and TRBJ2-5; 9 nucleotides match TRBD2. The length of the CDR3 is 14 residues. Per the germline V gene, CDR1 is SGHTA and CDR2 is FQGTGA. The CDR3 sequence: CASSFSGRGEAQYL. Written as DNA, the CDR3 is TGTGCCAGCAGCTTTAGCGGGAGAGGAGAGGCCCAGTACCTC.

In this sample, this clonotype turned up many times. This chain links TRBV19 with TRBJ1-5; no reliable D call. Germline V CDR1 and CDR2: LNHDA, SQIVND (reference sequence). The CDR3 has 14 residues. V lost 3 bases, J lost 5 bases, and 11 bases lay in between. CDR3 sequence (DNA): TGTGCCAGTAGTATCCGGGGTAGGGATCAGCCCCAGCATTTT. This sequence encodes CASSIRGRDQPQHF.

This clonotype was counted at least ten times. The genes are TRBV6-5 and TRBJ2-2, with D possibly TRBD2 on 6 matching bases. CDR1 and CDR2 (germline): MNHEY, SVGAGI. The CDR3 covers 17 residues. The germline V and J ends were trimmed by 0 bases and 5 bases, with 16 bases remaining between them. The CDR3 region has the DNA TGTGCCAGCAGTTACTCGATAGGGCGGGGACGTACCGGGGAGCTGTTTTTT. Translation gives CASSYSIGRGRTGELFF.

In this sample, this clonotype turned up a few times. This may be a read error, as it is one base from a much larger clone. The J gene is TRBJ1-4, the V gene TRBV12-3 or TRBV12-4; weak D call: TRBD1 (5 bases). V lost 3 bases and J lost 11, with 22 bases in between. This CDR3 is 16 amino acids long. CDR3 in amino acids: CASSFALSATEGKLFF. CDR3 nucleotide sequence: TGTGCCAGCAGTTTCGCGTTGTCAGCCACCGAGGGGAAACTGTTTTTT.